Included here is one T cell receptor (beta chain) sequence, with context. The sample comes from a study of blood T cell repertoires in COVID-19. Data came from immunoSEQ multiplex PCR; TCRdb stores just in-frame clones and leaves some out. Among some 150,000 clones listed, less than 85% were seen once. Trimming cost V 4 bases and J 0 bases; bases outside gene matches: 5. The length of the CDR3 is 18 residues. CDR1 LGHNA and CDR2 YNFKEQ come from the germline V gene. The source of this sequence is a woman older than 75 in a cohort sampled during active or convalescent COVID-19. The sequencing input was peripheral blood. The rearrangement uses TRBV4-2 and TRBJ2-6; TRBD1 matches at 11 bases. Here the CDR3 DNA reads TGTGCCAGCAGCCCTCGAGGGACAGGGGGCTCTGGGGCCAACGTCCTGACTTTC. This gives the protein CASSPRGTGGSGANVLTF.